The 17 T cell receptor beta chains given below trace back to one sample, sequenced in a study of beta chain features in type 1 diabetes. General study results and limits: Shortening that was moderate but significant affected the TCRB CDR3s of Type 1 diabetes patients in all four CD4+ subsets.

These TCRs are of unknown antigen specificity. The investigators reverse transcribed all of the isolated RNA, so they sequenced expressed TCRB transcripts. Clones were read by immunoSEQ multiplex PCR, and TCRdb kept only the in-frame ones, dropping some. The data hold 300,000 or so clones, with roughly a tenth observed a single time. Input material: central memory CD4+ T cells from blood. The receptors were gathered from a man aged 25 to 45 with type 1 diabetes.

This clone was observed a few times. CDR3 sequence (DNA): TGTGCCAGTAGAGAAGAAGAGAAGACAGATACGCAGTATTTT. Amino acid sequence: CASREEEKTDTQYF. The V and J genes are TRBV19 and TRBJ2-3; D is undetermined. CDR3 length: 14 residues. V gave up 6 bases and J gave up 3 bases, with 13 bases separating them. From germline, CDR1 is LNHDA and CDR2 SQIVND (reference sequence). Full variable domain (outside the CDR3, taken from reference TRBV19 and TRBJ2-3): DGGITQSPKYLFRKEGQNVTLSCEQNLNHDAMYWYRQDPGQGLRLIYYSQIVNDFQKGDIAEGYSVSREKKESFPLTVTSAQKNPTAFYLCASREEEKTDTQYFGPGTRLTVL.

A word on this clone: Other DNA sequences in this specimen translate into the identical CDR3. In nucleotides, the CDR3 is TGCAGCGTAGGGACAGCTGAAGCTTTCTTT. Its protein product is CSVGTAEAFF. The rearrangement uses TRBV29-1 and TRBJ1-1; 7 bases map to TRBD1. CDR1 is SQVTM and CDR2 is ANQGSEA in the germline V gene. V shed 6 bases and J 6 bases; nucleotides not matched to a gene: 1. The CDR3 length is 10 residues. Together with reference TRBV29-1 and TRBJ1-1, the CDR3 gives the full variable domain: SAVISQKPSRDICQRGTSLTIQCQVDSQVTMMFWYRQQPGQSLTLIATANQGSEATYESGFVIDKFPISRPNLTFSTLTVSNMSPEDSSIYLCSVGTAEAFFGQGTRLTVV.

This clone has a handful of counts. At the DNA level, this CDR3 is encoded by other sequences in the same sample as well. V usage is TRBV7-2 and J usage is TRBJ1-1; D call uncertain. The length of the CDR3 is 12 residues. The V end lost 3 bases, the J end lost 0 bases, and 2 bases lay between the germline ends. CDR1 and CDR2 (germline): SGHTA, FQGNSA. Here the CDR3 reads CASSFLNTEAFF. The DNA of the CDR3 is TGTGCCAGCAGCTTTCTGAACACTGAAGCTTTCTTT. The variable domain in full, with the rest retrieved from reference TRBV7-2 and TRBJ1-1, is GAGVSQSPSNKVTEKGKDVELRCDPISGHTALYWYRQSLGQGLEFLIYFQGNSAPDKSGLPSDRFSAERTGGSVSTLTIQRTQQEDSAVYLCASSFLNTEAFFGQGTRLTVV.

This clone was counted a few times. The rearrangement links TRBV7-8 to TRBJ2-1; D might be TRBD1 (6 bases). This CDR3 contains 16 residues. V shed 5 bases and J shed 8 bases, with 22 bases lying between them. The germline CDR1 and CDR2 sequences are SGHVS and FQNEAQ. The CDR3 is CASSVDRDPGADEQFF. The CDR3 nucleotides read TGTGCCAGCAGCGTCGACCGGGACCCAGGGGCCGATGAGCAGTTCTTC.

This clone has more than one count but fewer than ten. This sample also contains other DNA sequences that code for the same CDR3. CDR3 in DNA: TGTGCCATCAGTGAGTCGAGGGGCAGCACAGATACGCAGTATTTT. Translation: CAISESRGSTDTQYF. This rearrangement joins TRBV10-3 to TRBJ2-3, with D perhaps being TRBD1 or TRBD2 (5 bases each). Trimming removed 0 bases at V and 0 bases at J, with 7 bases between. The CDR3 totals 15 residues. Germline CDR1 and CDR2: ENHRY and SYGVKD.

The V and J genes are TRBV15 and TRBJ1-2; D unresolved. Between the trimmed V and J ends, which lost 2 bases and 2 bases, there was a span of 9 bases. In germline, CDR1 is LNHNV, CDR2 YYDKDF (reference sequence). This CDR3 is built from 14 residues. The CDR3 region is CATSRSQLNYGYTF. Here the CDR3 DNA reads TGTGCCACCAGCAGATCTCAACTGAACTATGGCTACACCTTC.

The CDR3 spells CASTNQEGNSPLHF. The CDR3 coding sequence is TGTGCCAGCACCAACCAAGAGGGAAATTCACCCCTCCACTTT. V gene TRBV27 combines with J gene TRBJ1-6, with unresolved D. From germline, CDR1 is MNHEY and CDR2 SMNVEV (reference sequence). With 7 bases removed from V and 7 bases from J, the gap between germline ends came to 14 bases. The CDR3 is made up of 14 amino acids.

The chain combines TRBV25-1 with TRBJ2-7; TRBD1 matches 8 bases. Germline V gene sequence: CDR1 MGHDK, CDR2 SYGVNS. CDR3 length: 15 residues. V shed 4 bases, J shed 0 bases, and the junction held 5 bases outside the gene matches. CDR3: CASSGRQGSSYEQYF. The CDR3 nucleotides read TGTGCCAGCAGTGGGAGACAGGGGAGCTCCTACGAGCAGTACTTC.

The chain combines TRBV7-2 with TRBJ1-2; D unclear. Germline V gene sequence: CDR1 SGHTA, CDR2 FQGNSA. The CDR3 extends over 13 amino acids. Trimming took off 5 bases at V and 7 bases at J, with 14 bases between the two ends. CDR3 sequence (DNA): TGTGCCAGCAGCCCCGCTGATCGTCGTGGCTACACCTTC. This sequence encodes CASSPADRRGYTF.

There are a few counts of this clone. The rearrangement links TRBV6-1 to TRBJ1-1, with D maybe TRBD1 (6 bases). The CDR3 has 14 amino acids. Trimming removed 4 bases from V and 1 base from J, with 10 bases in between. Germline V lookup: CDR1 MNHNS, CDR2 SASEGT. For the CDR3, the DNA is TGTGCCAGCAGTGCCTTACAGGGGAACACTGAAGCTTTCTTT. Amino acids: CASSALQGNTEAFF.

This clone was found many times. The chain couples TRBV28 to TRBJ1-3, with 7 bases identical to TRBD1. V shed 5 bases and J 0 bases; nucleotides not matched to a gene: 7. CDR3 length equals 16 residues. The germline gives CDR1 MDHEN, CDR2 SYDVKM. The DNA of the CDR3 is TGTGCCAGCAGTAAAACAGGGGTGTTCTCTGGAAACACCATATATTTT. Amino acids: CASSKTGVFSGNTIYF. The variable domain in full, with the rest retrieved from reference TRBV28 and TRBJ1-3, is DVKVTQSSRYLVKRTGEKVFLECVQDMDHENMFWYRQDPGLGLRLIYFSYDVKMKEKGDIPEGYSVSREKKERFSLILESASTNQTSMYLCASSKTGVFSGNTIYFGEGSWLTVV.

The V and J genes are TRBV6-5 and TRBJ1-2; no clear D. V lost 6 bases and J 6 bases, leaving 17 bases between the germline ends. The germline V gene has CDR1 MNHEY and CDR2 SVGAGI. This CDR3 spans 14 amino acids. CDR3 nucleotide sequence: TGTGCCAGCAGCCGAACGGGCCAGATAGATGGCTACACCTTC. Amino acid sequence: CASSRTGQIDGYTF.

The chain employs TRBV9 and TRBJ1-5; tentatively, D is TRBD1 (6 bases). Germline values: CDR1 SGDLS, CDR2 YYNGEE. The CDR3 sequence is 12 residues long. V was pared by 3 bases and J by 6 bases, with 7 bases between. The CDR3 sequence: CASSARGQPQHF. Here the CDR3 DNA reads TGTGCCAGCAGCGCCAGGGGTCAGCCCCAGCATTTT.

This clone was recorded at least ten times. The gene calls are TRBV4-3 and TRBJ2-2; D possibly corresponds to TRBD1 (5 bases). CDR1 and CDR2 from the germline V gene are LGHNA and YSLEER. CDR3 length: 16 residues. V was cut by 3 bases and J by 0 bases, with 11 bases left in between. The CDR3 protein is CASSQAGYANTGELFF. The CDR3 DNA sequence: TGCGCCAGCAGCCAGGCAGGGTACGCGAACACCGGGGAGCTGTTTTTT.

The chain has TRBV6-5 and TRBJ1-6, with 7 bases that match TRBD1. The CDR3 sequence is 15 residues long. V trimming: 2 bases; J trimming: 7 bases; junction bases outside the gene matches: 5. In germline, CDR1 is MNHEY, CDR2 SVGAGI. DNA of the CDR3: TGTGCCAGCAGTTACGTGGTGGACAGGAATTCACCCCTCCACTTT. It is translated as CASSYVVDRNSPLHF.

The table lists this clone with a few counts. The rearrangement links TRBV10-3 to TRBJ1-1; perhaps TRBD1 as D (6 bases). This CDR3 has 15 residues. From germline, CDR1 is ENHRY and CDR2 SYGVKD. Deletions cut 2 bases from V and 1 base from J, with 11 bases between. Here the CDR3 reads CAISEKGGRNTEAFF. The CDR3 DNA sequence: TGTGCCATCAGTGAGAAAGGGGGGCGGAACACTGAAGCTTTCTTT.

This clone turned up a few times. The chain is built from TRBV6-5 and TRBJ1-2; D gene uncertain. Germline CDR1 is MNHEY and CDR2 is SVGAGI. The CDR3 spans 11 residues. Trimming took off 10 bases at V and 2 bases at J, with 8 bases between the two ends. CDR3 protein: CATAGNYGYTF. For the CDR3, the DNA is TGTGCCACGGCGGGGAACTATGGCTACACCTTC.